This TCR beta chain was documented in a study of blood T cell repertoires in COVID-19. Across the whole study: COVID-19 samples collected from the United States, Italy and Spain covered acute and convalescent phases. From T cells, B-cell-depleted T cells, or PBMCs came the material, which was cDNA or gDNA.

Germline assignment: CDR1 GTSNPN and CDR2 SVGIG (reference sequence). V lost 3 bases to trimming and J lost 1 base, with 4 bases between them. The length of the CDR3 is 11 residues. In the study's own analysis: Amplifying reference gene primers gave estimates of nucleated cell counts. Profiling relied on immunoSEQ multiplex PCR, and the TCRdb table lists in-frame clones only, not all of them. The V and J calls and clone size were taken over from that table, and D and trimming were inferred from the DNA. The table includes 140,000 to 150,000 clones, about 87% detected once. The TCR comes from a woman aged 45-59 years with acute or convalescent COVID-19. The chain is built from TRBV30 and TRBJ2-7; D remains ambiguous. The sequenced sample was peripheral blood. The CDR3 bases are TGTGCCTGGAGACAGTCCTACGAGCAGTACTTC. Translated: CAWRQSYEQYF.